These 5 T cell receptor beta chains were sequenced from one sample in a study of blood T cells in healthy people across ages (dated by TCRdb to the mid-2010s). Library preparation employed 5' RACE. For sequencing, an Illumina HiSeq 2500 was employed. The second PCR ran for about 6 to 11 cycles and used a J-beta primer mix along with a sample-barcoded 5' primer. The raw public reads went through TCRdb reprocessing: fastp at Q25, MiXCR clone calling, in-frame beta chains kept. Merged by CDR3 protein, the rows form single entries marked with the most common genes and DNA. Across this sample there are about 1.5 million distinct CDR3 sequences, with approximately 43% seen only once. The ten largest clones take up less than 5% of the sample. The sequenced material came from blood. The receptors were gathered from a woman aged 18 to 35 in good health.

The chain uses TRBV20-1 and TRBJ2-5, with D unresolved. V was pared by 3 bases and J by 0 bases, with 11 bases between. Germline V gene data show CDR1 as DFQATT and CDR2 as SNEGSKA (reference sequence). The CDR3 consists of 14 residues. In nucleotides, the CDR3 is TGCAGTGCTAGTCCCGCCGCGTACCAAGAGACCCAGTACTTC. Translating gives CSASPAAYQETQYF.

The chain is built from TRBV4-1 and TRBJ2-1; the match to TRBD2 covers 7 bases. Germline V gene sequence: CDR1 MGHRA, CDR2 YSYEKL. This CDR3 region has 16 residues. The V and J ends lost 2 bases and 4 bases, in that order; junction bases with no gene match: 8. The chain's CDR3 is CASSQSPGLPYNEQFF. The CDR3 DNA follows: TGCGCCAGCAGCCAATCTCCGGGACTACCTTACAATGAGCAGTTCTTC.

The rearrangement joins TRBV20-1 to TRBJ1-2; the match to TRBD1 covers 7 bases. Germline V gene sequence: CDR1 DFQATT, CDR2 SNEGSKA (reference sequence). There are 13 residues in the CDR3. V lost 5 bases to trimming and J lost 3 bases; unmatched junction nucleotides: 6. The CDR3 sequence: CSAGRDSYYGYTF. The CDR3 nucleotides read TGCAGTGCTGGGCGGGACAGCTACTATGGCTACACCTTC.

The chain joins TRBV9 to TRBJ1-4, with 8 nucleotides matching TRBD1. The V gene's germline CDR1 is SGDLS and CDR2 YYNGEE. The CDR3 has 15 amino acids. The J segment lost 7 bases and the V segment lost 4 bases, leaving 9 bases of the junction unmatched. The CDR3 spells CASSPTPGQGEKLFF. In DNA form, the CDR3 reads TGTGCCAGCAGCCCAACGCCAGGACAGGGTGAAAAACTGTTTTTT.

This clonotype was counted a few times. The chain couples TRBV21-1 to TRBJ2-1; the table's D call, TRBD1, was not checked against the DNA. TRBV21-1 counts as a pseudogene. The CDR3 extends over 15 amino acids. The CDR3 DNA reads as TGTGCCAGCCCGAGCGGGGACAGGGGGCGGAATGAGCAGTTCTTC. Encoded protein: CASPSGDRGRNEQFF.